This paragraph covers one T cell receptor (beta chain) sequence. Its matching antigen is unknown. Preparation of TRB cDNA libraries relied on 5' RACE carrying UMI labels. TCRdb reanalyzed the 5' RACE reads, giving one entry per CDR3 protein sequence and no DNA. The sample totals over 55,000 distinct CDR3 sequences. This record comes from a study of CXCR3-negative and CXCR3-positive naive CD8 T cells. Study outcomes and limitations: For naive cells, CXCR3-negative and CXCR3-positive subsets had similar TRBV-TRBJ usage; for memory cells, usage differed.

Germline lookup yields CDR1 SEHNR and CDR2 FQNEAQ (reference sequence). This CDR3 has 13 amino acids. More than 250,000 cells per CD8+ T cell subset were flow-sorted in triplicate. The chain carries TRBV7-9 and TRBJ2-7; TCRdb's D call of TRBD1 is untestable without DNA. This sequence was found in a human donor in good health. Some clones in this sample may be carry-over from other donors' samples. The sequencing input was memory CD8+ T cells from blood. CDR3 loop: CASSPWNKYEQYF.